One T cell receptor (beta chain) is described in this entry. The sample is drawn from a study of blood T cell repertoires in COVID-19. Study-level information: COVID-19 samples collected from the United States, Italy and Spain covered acute and convalescent phases. PBMCs, B-cell-depleted T cells, or T cells provided the cDNA or gDNA that made up the material.

Authors' processing steps: Counts of nucleated cells, estimated from reference gene primer amplification, were obtained. Using immunoSEQ multiplex PCR, the repertoire was profiled, and TCRdb retains in-frame clones only, with some absent. V, J and clone size are those of that table, while D and trimming were read from the DNA. The table lists under 300,000 clones, roughly 86% of them singletons. Trimming stripped 4 bases from V and 2 bases from J, with 8 bases between. The CDR3 consists of 13 residues. Germline-derived CDR1 and CDR2 are SQVTM and ANQGSEA. The chain recombines TRBV29-1 with TRBJ2-2; weak D call: TRBD1 (6 bases). Input material: peripheral blood. This clonotype originated in a woman in her 70s with active or convalescent COVID-19. In DNA form, the CDR3 reads TGCAGCGTTGCACAGGGAAACACCGGGGAGCTGTTTTTT. Its translation is CSVAQGNTGELFF.